The clone carrying this TCR beta chain has a handful of counts. This entry belongs to a study of blood T cell repertoires in COVID-19. Across the study: Sources were T cells, B-cell-depleted T cells, or PBMCs; the material itself was cDNA or gDNA.

CDR1 is SNHLY and CDR2 is FYNNEI in the germline V gene. The CDR3 consists of 16 residues. V lost 6 bases and J lost 0; bases outside the gene matches: 6. As originally analysed: Amplified reference gene primers provided the basis for estimating nucleated cell counts. TCRdb's copy holds only in-frame clones and misses some; the assay was immunoSEQ multiplex PCR. The DNA was the basis for D and trimming; V, J and clone size are from that table. Of some 100,000 clones listed, approximately 89% were seen once; the top ten hold about 5.2%. This sequence originates from a woman aged 80 or older with active COVID-19. Sequencing used peripheral blood. V usage is TRBV2 and J usage is TRBJ2-2, with 8 nucleotides matching TRBD2. CDR3 bases: TGTGCCAGCAGAGATAGCGGGGCTGCGAACACCGGGGAGCTGTTTTTT. Translation gives CASRDSGAANTGELFF. Combining the CDR3 with reference TRBV2 and TRBJ2-2 gives the whole variable domain EPEVTQTPSHQVTQMGQEVILRCVPISNHLYFYWYRQILGQKVEFLVSFYNNEISEKSEIFDDQFSVERPDGSNFTLKIRSTKLEDSAMYFCASRDSGAANTGELFFGEGSRLTVL.